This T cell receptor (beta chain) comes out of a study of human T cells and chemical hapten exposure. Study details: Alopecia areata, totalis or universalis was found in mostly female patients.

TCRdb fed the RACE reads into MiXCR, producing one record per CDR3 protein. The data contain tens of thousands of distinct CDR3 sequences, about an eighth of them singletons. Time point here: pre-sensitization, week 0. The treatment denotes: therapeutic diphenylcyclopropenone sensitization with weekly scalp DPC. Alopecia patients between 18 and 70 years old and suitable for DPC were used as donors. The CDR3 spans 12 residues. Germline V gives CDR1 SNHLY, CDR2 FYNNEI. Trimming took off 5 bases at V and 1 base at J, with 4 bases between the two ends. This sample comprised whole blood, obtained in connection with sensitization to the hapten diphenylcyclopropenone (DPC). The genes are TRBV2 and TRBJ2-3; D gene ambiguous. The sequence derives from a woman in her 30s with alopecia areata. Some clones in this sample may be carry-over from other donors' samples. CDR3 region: CASSLRTDTQYF. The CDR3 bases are TGTGCCAGCAGTTTGCGCACAGATACGCAGTATTTT.